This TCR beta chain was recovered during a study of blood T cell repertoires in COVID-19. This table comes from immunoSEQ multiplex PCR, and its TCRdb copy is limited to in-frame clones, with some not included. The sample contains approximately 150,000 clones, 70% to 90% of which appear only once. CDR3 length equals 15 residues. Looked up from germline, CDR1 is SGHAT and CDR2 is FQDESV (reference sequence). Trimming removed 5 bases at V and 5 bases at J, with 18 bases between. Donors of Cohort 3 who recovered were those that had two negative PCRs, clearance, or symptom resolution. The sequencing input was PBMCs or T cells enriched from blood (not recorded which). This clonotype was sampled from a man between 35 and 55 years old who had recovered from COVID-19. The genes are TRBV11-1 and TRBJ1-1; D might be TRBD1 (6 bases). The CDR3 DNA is TGTGCCAGCAGCCCATCGTGGGGGCCCGGTACTGAAGCTTTCTTT. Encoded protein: CASSPSWGPGTEAFF. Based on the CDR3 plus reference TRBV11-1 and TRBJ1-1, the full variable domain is EAEVAQSPRYKITEKSQAVAFWCDPISGHATLYWYRQILGQGPELLVQFQDESVVDDSQLPKDRFSAERLKGVDSTLKIQPAELGDSAMYLCASSPSWGPGTEAFFGQGTRLTVV.